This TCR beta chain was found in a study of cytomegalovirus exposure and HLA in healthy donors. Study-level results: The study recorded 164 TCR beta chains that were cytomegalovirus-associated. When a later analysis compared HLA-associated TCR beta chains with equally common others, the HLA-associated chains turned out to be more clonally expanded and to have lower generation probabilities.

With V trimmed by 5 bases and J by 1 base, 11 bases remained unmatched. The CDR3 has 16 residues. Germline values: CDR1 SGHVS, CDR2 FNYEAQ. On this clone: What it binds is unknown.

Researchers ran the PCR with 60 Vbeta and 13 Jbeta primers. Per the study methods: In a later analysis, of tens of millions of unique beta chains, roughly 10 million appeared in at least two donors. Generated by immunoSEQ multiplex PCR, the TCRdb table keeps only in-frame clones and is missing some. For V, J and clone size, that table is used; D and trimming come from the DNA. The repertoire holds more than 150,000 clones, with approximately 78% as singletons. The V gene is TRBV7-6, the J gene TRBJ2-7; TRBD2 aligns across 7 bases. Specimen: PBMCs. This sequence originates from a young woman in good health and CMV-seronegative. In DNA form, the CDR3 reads TGTGCCAGCAGCCCCGGGGGGAGGGAGGCGTCCTACGAGCAGTACTTC. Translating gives CASSPGGREASYEQYF.